This T cell receptor (beta chain) was recorded in a study of cytomegalovirus exposure and HLA in healthy donors (dated by TCRdb to about 2017). Notes on the research overall: In an earlier analysis of about 560 of the donors, approximately 260 Gb of sequence data and some 120 million unique TCR beta sequences from 150 million to 200 million T cells were reported. An early release covering around 630 HLA-typed donors comprised about 300 gigabases of sequencing data and tens of millions of unique TCR sequences. Of the roughly 400 genotyped donors, roughly 80% were placed in the genetic ancestry cluster associated with self-reported Caucasian donors. The study was designed to test whether signatures of past pathogen exposure could be identified by cataloging public T cell receptors. The study used immunosequencing to profile the T cell repertoires of about 670 subjects and linked those repertoires to cytomegalovirus serostatus. Besides the first cohort of 500 to 700 subjects, a separate validation cohort made up of 95 to 150 different subjects was used. The study combined high-throughput TCR immunosequencing, statistical association of individual TCRs with disease status, and machine learning to predict cytomegalovirus infection status. In a later analysis, previously published TCR beta repertoires from about 670 donors were re-analyzed and high-resolution HLA genotyping was added so that TCR occurrence patterns could be studied. Rather than drawing on any new phenotypic data, the later analysis identified candidate immune exposures from TCR beta sequences and the way those sequences occurred across donors. An earlier analysis of 587 of the donors used high-throughput TCR beta sequencing to judge whether each TCR beta V gene segment behaved as functional or pseudogenic. Donor age, sex, ethnicity and CMV serostatus were collected together with the repertoire data. A later genetic analysis used genome-wide SNP genotypes for about 55% of the 666 donors, treating that subset as a discovery cohort. Every repertoire in the discovery cohort had been generated on one and the same sequencing platform. Both class I and class II loci were covered by HLA typing, at four-digit resolution. The number of typed donors differed by locus: about 620-640 for A, B, C, DRB1 and DQB1; some 540 for DQA1; 606 for DPA1; and 400 to 480 for DPB1. Roughly 5 DR-DQ haplotypes were handled as single units for association and clustering, since linkage in the cohort was strong. Among several hundred genotyped donors of the cohort, an average of roughly 230,000 unique TCR beta nucleotide sequences was sequenced per donor, of which about 18% were non-productive. Beyond this particular receptor, the publication reports: Most TCR sequences were observed very rarely across donors, whereas some public TCRs were present in many individuals. This cohort had only TCR beta chains sequenced, and the lack of alpha or paired-chain data limited which features could be detected. CMV serostatus was the only immune exposure information available for the cohort. According to the authors, the approach could potentially be generalized to other disease states and immunological phenotypes. Because HLA typing was missing for some donors at each locus, association tests included only the typed subset. Correlated functional status among segregating V segments might be attributable to linkage disequilibrium, but an unknown experimental factor could not be ruled out. In a later analysis, HLA-associated TCR beta chains showed more clonal expansion and lower generation probabilities than non-associated chains that were equally common. When HLA alleles, especially DR and DQ, strongly co-occurred, TCR associations were difficult to assign to individual alleles. In vitro tests confirmed that three of the cytomegalovirus-associated TCR beta chains recognize cytomegalovirus antigens. The study gave a list of 150 to 200 TCR beta chains associated with cytomegalovirus. In a later analysis, several top co-occurrence clusters were reported to appear linked to parvovirus B19, influenza, CMV and Epstein-Barr virus. Cytomegalovirus status was reported to be diagnosed by the classifier with high specificity and sensitivity in both the original and validation cohorts. Specific HLA alleles were associated with 15,000 to 20,000 TCR beta sequences at a false discovery rate of 0.05 in a later analysis. Because counts were too low, roughly 18 rarely observed V segments, including chromosome 9 orphons, were left out of the earlier analysis of roughly 600 of the donors. A later genetic analysis associated a missense DCLRE1C variant with V-gene and J-gene trimming of TCR beta chains, and an independent cohort replicated the association. A cluster of highly shared sequence variants was judged likely to be a technical artifact of the sequencing pipeline. According to a later analysis, TCR association rates differed among HLA loci, with DRB1 alleles showing the most associated TCRs and HLA-C alleles showing the fewest. Because the 87-base-pair reads could not distinguish some IMGT-functional V segments, including TRBV6-2 and TRBV6-3, those segments were excluded. A further reported finding was that TCR beta sequences accurately predicted the HLA-A and HLA-B alleles for most subjects in the first cohort. In an earlier analysis of approximately 590 of the donors, most TCR beta V segments were observed in productive rearrangements about 87% or about 30% of the time, broadly matching IMGT annotations. Sequencing depth was assumed to be roughly uniform across donors in the presence/absence analyses, though that assumption may not hold. A later genetic analysis reported fewer N-insertions in productive TCRs among donors in an Asian-associated ancestry cluster than the roughly 620-donor mean. Most CMV-associated TCR beta chains appeared to be HLA-restricted in a later analysis, and the HLA associations seemed to be driven largely by CMV exposure.

This clone has only a few counts. Its antigen is not yet known. Per-base qualities were not stored, and no clone one base away is much larger. In total, approximately 610 healthy bone marrow donors made up the cohort. Cohort members were all nominally healthy when sampled, although unrecorded immune exposures were likely present. The donor tested CMV seropositive, placing the donor among the 289 seropositive members of the cohort. Every donor gave a peripheral blood sample, and the peripheral blood mononuclear cells from that sample were used for TCR beta sequencing. Genomic DNA was extracted from the blood cell samples with the Qiagen DNeasy Blood Extraction Kit. Library preparation employed the immunoSEQ multiplex PCR assay. For the multiplex PCR, a mixture combining 60 forward primers for TCR Vbeta segments and 13 reverse primers for TCR Jbeta segments was used. A multiplex PCR assay on genomic DNA amplified the CDR3 region of rearranged TCR beta genes. Amplified TCR beta libraries were sequenced as 87-base-pair reads on the Illumina HiSeq System. Concerning the study's data processing: Across the 500 to 700 repertoires, a later analysis counted roughly 77 million unique TCR beta chains, approximately 10 million of which were shared by at least two donors. A nearest-neighbor algorithm error-corrected the raw reads and collapsed the reads into unique sequences, merging closely related sequences to remove PCR and sequencing errors. Alignment of CDR3 sequences to IMGT reference sequences was used to assign V, D and J gene segments. For a sequence to be retained, a match of at least six nucleotides was required to both a V gene segment and a J gene segment. Rearrangements were classified as productive when the CDR3 lacked stop codons and remained in frame with V and J, and all other rearrangements were classified as non-productive. CDR3 was defined according to IMGT convention as the region running from the second conserved V-encoded cysteine to the conserved J-encoded phenylalanine. The earlier analysis of about 560 of the donors excluded any sequence lacking an unambiguous match to a single V gene segment. In an earlier analysis of approximately 590 of the donors, V segments were called functional above 56.7% productive rearrangements and were called segregating when the between-donor standard deviation exceeded 5%. To diagnose cytomegalovirus status from the catalog of TCR beta chain sequences, a statistical classification framework was built. A later analysis assigned V and J genes by comparing TCR nucleotide sequences with IMGT/GENE-DB human TR gene sequences. The TCRdist pipeline was used in a later analysis to assign CDR3 sequences and most-parsimonious VDJ recombination scenarios. In a later analysis, each TCR beta chain was defined by its CDR3 amino acid sequence together with its V-gene family, and reads without a unique V-gene family were excluded. A later analysis removed several hundred highly shared, low-generation-probability nucleotide sequences to deal with suspected cross-contamination and a sequencing artifact. For each public chain, a later analysis derived a clonal expansion index from normalized ranks of inferred template counts within each repertoire. A later analysis computed generation probabilities with a VDJ recombination model fitted to out-of-frame rearrangements, and checked the results against IGoR. In a later analysis, hypergeometric tests were used to score TCR-TCR, TCR-HLA and TCR-CMV co-occurrence, with a repertoire-size bias correction applied to TCR pairs. In a later analysis, false discovery rates were estimated by permuting HLA or CMV assignments 20 times. In a later analysis, co-occurring TCRs were grouped using DBSCAN, with TCRdist sequence similarity added in when clustering inside HLA-allele-positive subsets. For co-occurrence clustering, repertoires with fewer than 30,000 or more than 120,000 public chains were excluded, along with roughly five repertoires with anomalous nucleotide sharing. TCRdb retrieved this table from immuneACCESS and kept in-frame rearrangements only. Not all clones are present; in checked studies, unresolved V genes account for under half, and no reason is known for the remainder. The D gene and trimming were derived from the DNA, and the V and J assignments and clone size from that table. Within this sample are 55,000 to 70,000 clones, with about 74% of them counted one time only. The biggest ten clones account for approximately 10% of the sample.

The junction carries 15 bases between V and J, which are trimmed by 6 bases and 0 bases respectively. The CDR3 contains 15 residues, cysteine and phenylalanine counted. The sequence is cut down to CDR3 DNA, 45 bases in frame from base 1. Based on the germline V gene, the CDR1 and CDR2 sequences are MNHEY and SVGAGI. This TCR was sampled from a woman in her sixties or seventies in good health and CMV-seropositive. The sequence joins TRBV6-5 to TRBJ2-7; the best D guess is TRBD1, with 5 bases matching. The sample was PBMCs. The CDR3 corresponds to CASRTGPLSSYEQYF. The nucleotide sequence reads TGTGCCAGCAGAACAGGCCCCTTAAGCTCCTACGAGCAGTACTTC.